The 18 T cell receptor beta chains in this list originate from one sample, sequenced in a study of blood T cells in healthy people across ages. Alongside a J-beta primer mix, a sample-barcoded 5' primer served in a second PCR lasting roughly 7 to 11 cycles. TCRdb redid the calling of the 5' RACE reads with MiXCR, one entry per CDR3 protein. The data show about 1.6 million distinct CDR3 sequences, about 32% seen once. The sample was blood. Receptor source: a woman aged 30 to 39 in good health.

This clonotype was counted between two and nine times. The chain has TRBV2 and TRBJ2-5; 9 bases line up with TRBD2. The V gene's germline CDR1 is SNHLY and CDR2 FYNNEI. The CDR3 contains 15 residues. The junction had 14 bases not matched to a gene; V was cut back by 10 bases and J by 5 bases. The CDR3 nucleotides are TGTGCCACCGGGGGTAGCGGGAGAGCCGTCGAGACCCAGTACTTC. It is translated as CATGGSGRAVETQYF.

J is TRBJ1-6 and V is TRBV5-7; D is perhaps TRBD1 (5 bases). TRBV5-7 is flagged as an ORF with uncertain function. V dropped 4 bases and J dropped 7 bases, with 15 bases sitting between them. The CDR3 has 15 amino acids. The CDR3 spells CASSVGQPGNSPLHF. The CDR3 DNA is TGTGCCAGCAGCGTAGGACAACCGGGGAATTCACCCCTCCACTTT.

The J gene is TRBJ2-6, the V gene TRBV28; 9 bases align to TRBD1. The germline V gene has CDR1 MDHEN and CDR2 SYDVKM. CDR3 length: 17 residues. V was clipped by 6 bases and J by 0 bases; unmatched bases: 6. The CDR3 region is CASRPTGGNSGANVLTF. In DNA form, the CDR3 reads TGTGCCAGCAGACCGACAGGGGGGAACTCTGGGGCCAACGTCCTGACTTTC.

The CDR3 loop reads CASSSETGMNTEAFF. In nucleotides, the CDR3 is TGCGCCAGCAGCTCAGAGACAGGGATGAACACTGAAGCTTTCTTT. The V and J genes are TRBV5-1 and TRBJ1-1; 7 bases match TRBD1. Unmatched junction bases numbered 5, after V lost 3 bases and J lost 0 bases. This CDR3 has 15 residues. The germline V gene has CDR1 SGHRS and CDR2 YFSETQ. Full variable domain (outside the CDR3, taken from reference TRBV5-1 and TRBJ1-1): KAGVTQTPRYLIKTRGQQVTLSCSPISGHRSVSWYQQTPGQGLQFLFEYFSETQRNKGNFPGRFSGRQFSNSRSEMNVSTLELGDSALYLCASSSETGMNTEAFFGQGTRLTVV.

Comment on this clonotype: One junction end disagrees with the germline gene, perhaps due to a read error. CDR3 region: CATSESRDTQYF. Written as DNA, the CDR3 is TGTGCCACCAGTGAGTCGAGGGATACGCAGTATTTT. The J gene is TRBJ2-3, the V gene TRBV10-3; D not certain. This CDR3 comprises 12 residues. Germline-derived CDR1 and CDR2 are ENHRY and SYGVKD.

This clonotype was seen at least ten times. V gene TRBV20-1 combines with J gene TRBJ2-6; perhaps D is TRBD1 or TRBD2 (6 bases each). V lost 0 bases and J 4 bases, leaving 19 bases between the germline ends. Per the germline V gene, CDR1 is DFQATT and CDR2 is SNEGSKA (reference sequence). This CDR3 contains 18 residues. This chain's CDR3 is CSARDNPGARPGANVLTF. CDR3 nucleotide sequence: TGCAGTGCTAGAGATAATCCGGGGGCTCGACCCGGGGCCAACGTCCTGACTTTC.

On this clonotype: Just one base apart from a much larger clone, this may be a read error. V is TRBV4-1 and J is TRBJ1-4, with a tentative D call TRBD1 (6 bases). The CDR3 extends over 15 amino acids. CDR1 and CDR2 from the germline V gene are MGHRA and YSYEKL. V lost 5 bases, J lost 6 bases, and 16 bases lay in between. Here the CDR3 reads CASSSQTGLDEKLFF. The CDR3 coding sequence is TGCGCCAGCAGCTCTCAGACAGGTCTCGATGAAAAACTGTTTTTT.

This clonotype has only a few counts. One end of the junction fails to match germline, which may point to a read error. CDR3 nucleotide sequence: TGTGCCAGCGCCGGGACAGGGCTCTACAATGAGCAGTGCTTC. This translates into CASAGTGLYNEQCF. The V call is TRBV3-1, the J call TRBJ2-1; 9 bases fit TRBD1. Germline V gene sequence: CDR1 LGHDT, CDR2 YNNKEL (reference sequence). CDR3 length equals 14 residues.

On this clonotype itself: A much bigger clone sits one base away, suggesting this may be a read error. This chain uses TRBV29-1 with TRBJ2-1; tentative D call: TRBD1 (6 bases). Trimming removed 7 bases from V and 2 bases from J, with 21 bases in between. Germline CDR1 and CDR2: SQVTM and ANQGSEA. This CDR3 is built from 16 residues. The CDR3 DNA reads TGCAGCGGCGTTTCTCAGGAACAGGGACCCTACAATGAGCAGTTCTTC. The encoded protein is CSGVSQEQGPYNEQFF.

This chain's CDR3 is CASSPSGVEGYTF. CDR3 coding DNA: TGTGCCAGCTCACCCTCAGGGGTAGAAGGCTACACCTTC. V and J are TRBV18 and TRBJ1-2; D may be TRBD1 (6 bases). V dropped 3 bases and J dropped 8 bases, with 13 bases sitting between them. In germline, CDR1 is KGHSH, CDR2 LQKENI. This CDR3 comprises 13 residues.

The chain combines TRBV20-1 with TRBJ1-2, with D maybe TRBD1 (6 bases). CDR1 is DFQATT and CDR2 is SNEGSKA in the germline V gene (reference sequence). This CDR3 has 13 residues. The germline V and J ends were trimmed by 4 bases and 8 bases, with 17 bases remaining between them. As DNA, the CDR3 is TGCAGTGCTACCCTAGGGGGTTTAGGGGGCTACACCTTC. Protein product: CSATLGGLGGYTF.

This rearrangement joins TRBV20-1 to TRBJ2-5, with D uncertain. The DNA end favors TRBJ2-7, so the J call may be wrong. Germline CDR1 DFQATT, CDR2 SNEGSKA (reference sequence). The CDR3 consists of 12 residues. The CDR3 region is CSARPDPYEQYF. Here the CDR3 DNA reads TGCAGTGCTAGACCCGACCCTTACGAGCAGTACTTC.

The V call is TRBV18, the J call TRBJ2-3, with D tentatively TRBD2 (6 bases). This CDR3 comprises 16 residues. Per the germline V gene, CDR1 is KGHSH and CDR2 is LQKENI. V was shortened by 5 bases and J by 7 bases, with 22 bases between the two germline ends. The CDR3 reads CASSTSASGEPYTQYF. DNA for the CDR3: TGTGCCAGCTCAACATCCGCGTCGGGGGAGCCGTATACGCAGTATTTT. Full variable domain (rest looked up from reference TRBV18 and TRBJ2-3): NAGVMQNPRHLVRRRGQEARLRCSPMKGHSHVYWYRQLPEEGLKFMVYLQKENIIDESGMPKERFSAEFPKEGPSILRIQQVVRGDSAAYFCASSTSASGEPYTQYFGPGTRLTVL.

V is TRBV5-8 and J is TRBJ2-7, with D uncertain. The length of the CDR3 is 14 residues. Per germline, CDR1 SGHTS and CDR2 YDEGEE. V was trimmed by 4 bases and J by 0 bases, leaving 11 bases between them. CDR3 DNA: TGTGCCAGCAGCCCACCACCCTTCTCCTACGAGCAGTACTTC. It codes for CASSPPPFSYEQYF.

There are a few counts of this clonotype. This sequence joins TRBV5-8 and TRBJ2-1; D gene uncertain. Trimming removed 4 bases at V and 6 bases at J, with 17 bases between. The CDR3 has 15 amino acids. CDR1 is SGHTS, CDR2 YDEGEE, per germline. CDR3 amino acids: CASSLVGSPVNEQFF. The DNA of the CDR3 is TGTGCCAGCAGCCTAGTCGGGTCCCCTGTCAATGAGCAGTTCTTC.

Worth noting for this clonotype: At one end the junction does not follow the germline gene, possibly because of a read error. This sequence joins TRBV6-5 and TRBJ1-3; no definite D call. Germline V gene data show CDR1 as MNHEY and CDR2 as SVGAGI. The CDR3 is 15 amino acids. The CDR3 region has the DNA TGTGCCAGCAGTTACTCGACGGTTGCTGGAAACACCAGATATTTT. Its protein product is CASSYSTVAGNTRYF.

The chain uses TRBV20-1 and TRBJ2-7; TRBD1 aligns across 7 bases. V was pared by 1 base and J by 4 bases, with 10 bases of the junction left unmatched. The CDR3 contains 15 residues. Germline loops: CDR1 DFQATT, CDR2 SNEGSKA (reference sequence). CDR3 amino acids: CSARAYGDRDYEQYF. The CDR3 DNA sequence: TGCAGTGCTAGAGCCTACGGGGACAGAGATTACGAGCAGTACTTC.

This clonotype was counted only a few times. This rearrangement joins TRBV10-2 to TRBJ1-6; D call uncertain. The V end was cut by 2 bases, the J end by 9 bases, with 8 bases between. This CDR3 region has 13 residues. Per the germline V gene, CDR1 is WSHSY and CDR2 is SAAADI. The DNA of the CDR3 is TGCGCCAGCAGTGAGCAGATCCGTTCACCCCTCCACTTT. This encodes CASSEQIRSPLHF.